The 10 T cell receptor beta chains given below trace back to one sample, sequenced in a study of T cells in lung cancer brain metastases. TCRdb's table, derived via immunoSEQ multiplex PCR, lists solely in-frame clones and lacks some. The profile shows a few thousand clones, roughly 89% of them singletons. Material for sequencing was tumor tissue from the primary lung tumor. These TCRs come from a man aged 55 to 70 with non-small cell lung cancer.

There are a few counts of this clone. The chain carries TRBV5-6 and TRBJ1-1; possibly TRBD1 for D (6 bases). Deletions cut 0 bases from V and 11 bases from J, with 11 bases between. CDR1 is SGHDT and CDR2 is YYEEEE in the germline V gene. The CDR3 loop spans 12 amino acids. The CDR3 sequence is CASSLVGGRAFF. The CDR3 region has the DNA TGTGCCAGCAGCTTGGTCGGGGGGCGGGCTTTCTTT.

The V and J genes are TRBV7-9 and TRBJ2-1; D is perhaps TRBD2 (6 bases). Germline CDR1 reads SEHNR; CDR2 reads FQNEAQ (reference sequence). There are 15 residues in the CDR3. V was shortened by 3 bases and J by 0 bases, with 9 bases between the two germline ends. The CDR3 DNA reads TGTGCCAGCAGCTTTGGCGGGACCTCCTACAATGAGCAGTTCTTC. Translating gives CASSFGGTSYNEQFF.

This clone appeared once. This chain connects TRBV30 to TRBJ1-1, with a tentative D call TRBD1 (5 bases). The CDR3 is made up of 12 amino acids. The V and J ends lost 1 base and 5 bases respectively, with 8 bases between them. CDR1 GTSNPN and CDR2 SVGIG come from the germline V gene (reference sequence). For the CDR3, the DNA is TGTGCCTGGAGTGGAAAGGGGACTGAAGCTTTCTTT. This sequence encodes CAWSGKGTEAFF.

This clone showed up just once. The rearrangement links TRBV7-9 to TRBJ2-7, with D tentatively TRBD1 or TRBD2 (5 bases each). The V gene lost 3 bases and the J gene lost 0 bases, with 18 bases spanning the gap. Germline V lookup: CDR1 SEHNR, CDR2 FQNEAQ (reference sequence). The CDR3 consists of 17 residues. CDR3 in amino acids: CASSLSRDGLVSYEQYF. The CDR3 DNA follows: TGTGCCAGCAGCTTGAGCCGGGACGGACTGGTCTCCTACGAGCAGTACTTC.

This chain uses TRBV4-1 with TRBJ2-5, with TRBD2 matching 8 bases. J gave up 7 bases and V 0 bases, and 10 bases lay outside the gene matches. The CDR3 length is 16 residues. The germline CDR1 and CDR2 sequences are MGHRA and YSYEKL. CDR3 residues: CASSQEHSGALVTQYF. The CDR3 DNA reads TGCGCCAGCAGCCAAGAACATAGCGGGGCCCTGGTGACCCAGTACTTC.

This CDR3 reads CASSLVTFQETQYF. For the CDR3, the DNA is TGTGCCAGCAGCTTGGTTACCTTCCAAGAGACCCAGTACTTC. The rearrangement links TRBV5-6 to TRBJ2-5; D is undetermined. V lost 0 bases, J lost 1 base, and 7 bases lay in between. The CDR3 covers 14 residues. Germline lookup yields CDR1 SGHDT and CDR2 YYEEEE.

The chain uses TRBV4-1 and TRBJ1-2; D ambiguous. The CDR3 has 16 residues. Germline loops: CDR1 MGHRA, CDR2 YSYEKL. The V and J ends lost 5 bases and 8 bases respectively, with 24 bases between them. The CDR3 sequence is CASSSETGLQAGGYTF. The DNA for the CDR3 is TGCGCCAGCAGCAGCGAAACCGGGCTCCAAGCGGGAGGCTACACCTTC.

This sequence joins TRBV27 and TRBJ2-1, with D possibly being TRBD2 (5 bases). CDR1 is MNHEY and CDR2 is SMNVEV in the germline V gene (reference sequence). The length of the CDR3 is 15 residues. Trimming removed 7 bases at V and 0 bases at J, with 13 bases between. As DNA, the CDR3 is TGTGCCAGCACCCGGGATACAAGCTCCTACAATGAGCAGTTCTTC. Residues: CASTRDTSSYNEQFF.

This chain uses TRBV19 with TRBJ2-7, with D maybe TRBD1 (6 bases). CDR1 LNHDA and CDR2 SQIVND come from the germline V gene (reference sequence). The V end was cut by 4 bases, the J end by 4 bases, with 14 bases between. This CDR3 is 14 amino acids long. The CDR3 DNA reads as TGTGCCAGTAGTAGCCGGGACACCTCATACGAGCAGTACTTC. Its translation is CASSSRDTSYEQYF.

In nucleotides, the CDR3 is TGCGCCAGCAGCCAAGGGGACAAGGGAACAGAGACCCAGTACTTC. Its translation: CASSQGDKGTETQYF. The chain combines TRBV4-1 with TRBJ2-5; TRBD1 is a possible D gene (6 bases). This CDR3 is 15 amino acids long. V was pared by 1 base and J by 4 bases, with 13 bases between. Germline assignment: CDR1 MGHRA and CDR2 YSYEKL.